This section outlines one TCR beta chain sequence together with its context. The junction departs from germline at one end; a sequencing error may be responsible. The sample originates from a study of shared clonotypes between healthy human individuals. Study summary: Three CD4 naive, three CD4 memory, two CD8 naive and one CD8 memory plate were used per donor.

Germline CDR1 MNHNS, CDR2 SASEGT. CDR3 size: 17 residues. Here immunoSEQ multiplex PCR was the method, and the copy in TCRdb shows in-frame clones only, minus some. The sample has a few million clones, 90% to 95% seen once. This TCR was recovered from a young man in good health. The source material was naive CD4+ T cells sorted from blood. The subset: CD45RA+ positively selected. The genes are TRBV6-1 and TRBJ2-1; 9 nucleotides match TRBD1. The CDR3 bases are TGTGCCAGCGGTGATACAGGGGGCCTCCGTTATAGCAATGAGCAGTTCTTC. Amino acids: CASGDTGGLRYSNEQFF.